This T cell receptor beta chain was captured by sequencing in a study of Ad26.COV2.S vaccination and SARS-CoV-2 variants. Background on the study: Once, or twice with 56 days between doses, Ad26.COV2.S was given intramuscularly. Findings of the study overall: Non-spike TCR breadth did not differ much between vaccine and placebo recipients.

Treatment noted: some 20 received Ad26.COV2.S at low or high dose, single or two shots; roughly five received placebo; per-sample allocation not given. Each sample was drawn 63 days after the first injection (of vaccine or placebo). Donor was an adult aged 18-55 years in Boston. The study used a vaccine consisting of an Ad26 vector that expressed Wuhan-strain SARS-CoV-2 spike. Sequencing used immunoSEQ multiplex PCR; TCRdb keeps in-frame clones, though not all of them. The table has about 500,000 clones, about 89% seen once. V gave up 6 bases and J gave up 3 bases; unmatched junction bases: 11. The CDR3 is 15 residues long. The germline CDR1 and CDR2 sequences are MNHEY and SVGAGI. About this clone: The antigen remains unidentified.

Here the sequenced sample was peripheral blood, taken in a trial of Ad26.COV2.S vaccine versus placebo. This chain joins TRBV6-5 and TRBJ2-7; 7 positions match TRBD1. The clonotype originates from a person between 18 and 65 years old who received the Ad26.COV2.S COVID-19 vaccine or a placebo. The CDR3 nucleotides read TGTGCCAGCAGATCCGAGGGGGCAGACAGCTACGAGCAGTACTTC. Translating gives CASRSEGADSYEQYF.